This T cell receptor (beta chain) was found in a study of shared clonotypes between healthy human individuals. Germline assignment: CDR1 MDHEN and CDR2 SYDVKM. CDR3 size: 12 residues. Trimming took off 6 bases at V and 9 bases at J, with 12 bases between the two ends. Only in-frame clones appear in the TCRdb table, and some are missing; sequencing was by immunoSEQ multiplex PCR. In the table there are 300,000 to 350,000 clones, about 73% of which are singletons. Regarding this clone: The antigen remains unidentified.

Study-wide findings and caveats: Naive CD4 clonotypes were shared across several donors at 5% to 6%.

The chain employs TRBV28 and TRBJ2-1; D is perhaps TRBD2 (6 bases). This receptor was taken from a man aged 25 to 40 in good health. Sequencing was performed on memory CD4+ T cells sorted from blood. The subset is: CD45RA-negative fraction. The CDR3 DNA is TGTGCCAGCAGGGCCCTAGCGAGTGAGCAGTTCTTC. It is translated as CASRALASEQFF.